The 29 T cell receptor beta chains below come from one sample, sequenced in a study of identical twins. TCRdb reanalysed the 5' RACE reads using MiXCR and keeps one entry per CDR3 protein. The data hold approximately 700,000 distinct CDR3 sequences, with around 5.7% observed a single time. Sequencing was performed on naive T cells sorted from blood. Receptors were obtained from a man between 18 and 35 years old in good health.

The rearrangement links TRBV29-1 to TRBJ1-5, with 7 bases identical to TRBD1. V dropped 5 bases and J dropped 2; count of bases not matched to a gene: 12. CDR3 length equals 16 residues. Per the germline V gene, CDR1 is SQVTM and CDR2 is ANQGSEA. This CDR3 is CSVLLTGDFGNQPQHF. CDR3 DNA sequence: TGCAGCGTTCTACTTACAGGGGACTTTGGCAATCAGCCCCAGCATTTT.

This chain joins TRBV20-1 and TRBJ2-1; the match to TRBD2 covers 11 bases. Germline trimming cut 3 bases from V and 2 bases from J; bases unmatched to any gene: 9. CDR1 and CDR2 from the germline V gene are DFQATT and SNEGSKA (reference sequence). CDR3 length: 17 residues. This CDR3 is CSASSLAGEKPYNEQFF. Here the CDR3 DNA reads TGCAGTGCTAGTTCACTAGCGGGAGAGAAGCCCTACAATGAGCAGTTCTTC.

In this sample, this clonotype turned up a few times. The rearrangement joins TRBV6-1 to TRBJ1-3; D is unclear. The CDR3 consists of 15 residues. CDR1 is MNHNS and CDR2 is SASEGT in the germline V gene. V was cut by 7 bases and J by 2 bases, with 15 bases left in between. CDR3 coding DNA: TGTGCCAGCATGGCGTGGATTTCGGCTGGAAACACCATATATTTT. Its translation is CASMAWISAGNTIYF.

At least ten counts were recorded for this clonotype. CDR3 sequence (DNA): TGTGCCAGCAGTTCCTCGGACAGGTTCAGTCAGCCCCAGCATTTT. Its protein is CASSSSDRFSQPQHF. J is TRBJ1-5 and V is TRBV12-3 or TRBV12-4; 7 bases map to TRBD1. CDR3 length: 15 amino acids. The trim removed 4 bases at V and 6 bases at J, leaving 9 bases unmatched.

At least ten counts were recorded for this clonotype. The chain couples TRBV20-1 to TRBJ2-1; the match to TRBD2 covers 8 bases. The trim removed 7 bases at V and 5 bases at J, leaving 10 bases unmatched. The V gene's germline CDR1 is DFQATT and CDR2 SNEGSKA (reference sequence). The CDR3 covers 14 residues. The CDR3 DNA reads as TGCAGTGGCTCGGGGGGGGCTCGCGACAATGAGCAGTTCTTC. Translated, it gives CSGSGGARDNEQFF.

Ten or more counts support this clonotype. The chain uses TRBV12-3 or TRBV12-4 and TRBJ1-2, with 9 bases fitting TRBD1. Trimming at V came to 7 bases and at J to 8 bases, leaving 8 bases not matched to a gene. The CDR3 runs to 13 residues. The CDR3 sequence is CASTPGQGRGYTF. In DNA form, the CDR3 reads TGTGCCAGCACCCCCGGACAGGGGCGGGGCTACACCTTC.

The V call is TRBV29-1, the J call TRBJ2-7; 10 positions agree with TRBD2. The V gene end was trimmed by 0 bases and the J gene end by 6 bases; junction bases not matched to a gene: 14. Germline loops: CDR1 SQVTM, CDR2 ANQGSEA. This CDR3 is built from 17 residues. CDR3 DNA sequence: TGCAGCGTTGAAGAGACGGGGGCCGGGACTAGCGTTGGCGAGCAGTACTTC. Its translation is CSVEETGAGTSVGEQYF.

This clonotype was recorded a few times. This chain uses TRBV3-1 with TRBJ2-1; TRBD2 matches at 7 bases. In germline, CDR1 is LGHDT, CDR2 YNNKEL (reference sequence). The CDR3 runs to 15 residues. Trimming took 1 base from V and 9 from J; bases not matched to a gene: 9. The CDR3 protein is CASSQVPGRAGEQFF. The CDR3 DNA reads TGTGCCAGCAGCCAAGTTCCAGGGAGGGCCGGTGAGCAGTTCTTC.

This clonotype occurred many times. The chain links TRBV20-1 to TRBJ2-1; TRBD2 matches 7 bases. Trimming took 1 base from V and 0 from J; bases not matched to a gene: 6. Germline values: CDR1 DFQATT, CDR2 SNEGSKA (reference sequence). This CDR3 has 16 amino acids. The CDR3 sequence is CSARVIGGSSYNEQFF. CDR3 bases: TGCAGTGCTAGAGTGATTGGCGGGAGCTCCTACAATGAGCAGTTCTTC.

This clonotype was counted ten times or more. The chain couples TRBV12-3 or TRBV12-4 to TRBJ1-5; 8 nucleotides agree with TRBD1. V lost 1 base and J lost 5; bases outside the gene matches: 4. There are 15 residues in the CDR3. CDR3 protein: CASSLGTGRDQPQHF. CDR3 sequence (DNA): TGTGCCAGCAGTTTAGGGACAGGGCGGGATCAGCCCCAGCATTTT.

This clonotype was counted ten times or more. This CDR3 is CASSWFPQETQYF. The CDR3 bases are TGTGCCAGCAGCTGGTTTCCCCAAGAGACCCAGTACTTC. V and J are TRBV7-2 and TRBJ2-5; D is uncertain. CDR3 size: 13 residues. Germline V lookup: CDR1 SGHTA, CDR2 FQGNSA. The ends were cut back, 4 bases at V and 1 base at J, with 7 bases in the middle.

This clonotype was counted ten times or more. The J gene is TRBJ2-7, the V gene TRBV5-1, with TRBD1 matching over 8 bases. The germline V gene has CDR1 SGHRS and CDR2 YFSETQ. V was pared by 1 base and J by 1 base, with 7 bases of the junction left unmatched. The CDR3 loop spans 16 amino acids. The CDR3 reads CASSLRDRPFSYEQYF. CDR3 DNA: TGCGCCAGCAGCTTGAGGGACAGGCCATTTTCCTACGAGCAGTACTTC.

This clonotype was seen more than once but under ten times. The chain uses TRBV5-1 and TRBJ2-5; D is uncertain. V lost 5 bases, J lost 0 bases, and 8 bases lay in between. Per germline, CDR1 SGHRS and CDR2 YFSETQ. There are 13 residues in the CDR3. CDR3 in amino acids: CASSTENQETQYF. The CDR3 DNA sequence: TGCGCCAGCAGTACAGAAAACCAAGAGACCCAGTACTTC.

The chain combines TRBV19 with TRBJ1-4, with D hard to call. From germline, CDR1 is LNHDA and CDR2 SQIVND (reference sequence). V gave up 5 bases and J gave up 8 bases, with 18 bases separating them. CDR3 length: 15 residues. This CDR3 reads CASSPGEPRREKLFF. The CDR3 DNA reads TGTGCCAGTAGTCCCGGGGAACCAAGGAGAGAAAAACTGTTTTTT.

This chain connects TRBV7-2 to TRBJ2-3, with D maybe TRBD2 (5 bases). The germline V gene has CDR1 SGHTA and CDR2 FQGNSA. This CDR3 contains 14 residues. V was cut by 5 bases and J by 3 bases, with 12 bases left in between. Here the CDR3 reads CASSRGLETDTQYF. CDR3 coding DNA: TGTGCCAGCAGCAGAGGGTTAGAGACAGATACGCAGTATTTT. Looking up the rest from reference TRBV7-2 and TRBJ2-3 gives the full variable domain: GAGVSQSPSNKVTEKGKDVELRCDPISGHTALYWYRQSLGQGLEFLIYFQGNSAPDKSGLPSDRFSAERTGGSVSTLTIQRTQQEDSAVYLCASSRGLETDTQYFGPGTRLTVL.

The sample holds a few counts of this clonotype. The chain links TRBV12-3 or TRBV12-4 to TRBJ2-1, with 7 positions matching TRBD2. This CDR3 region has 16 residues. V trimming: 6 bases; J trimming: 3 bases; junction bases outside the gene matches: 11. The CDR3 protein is CASSPLSGGSYNEQFF. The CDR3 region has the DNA TGTGCCAGCAGCCCCCTTAGTGGCGGGAGCTACAATGAGCAGTTCTTC.

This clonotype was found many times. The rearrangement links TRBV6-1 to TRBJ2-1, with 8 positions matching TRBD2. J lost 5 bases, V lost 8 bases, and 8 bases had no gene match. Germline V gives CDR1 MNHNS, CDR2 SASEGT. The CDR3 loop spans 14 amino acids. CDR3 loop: CASRHGGVHNEQFF. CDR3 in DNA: TGTGCCAGCCGCCACGGGGGGGTCCACAATGAGCAGTTCTTC.

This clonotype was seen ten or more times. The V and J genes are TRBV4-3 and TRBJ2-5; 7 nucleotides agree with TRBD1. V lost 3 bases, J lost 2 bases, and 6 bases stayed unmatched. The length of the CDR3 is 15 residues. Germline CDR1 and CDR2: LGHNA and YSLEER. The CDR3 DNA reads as TGCGCCAGCAGCCATAGGGACAGCGAACAAGAGACCCAGTACTTC. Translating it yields CASSHRDSEQETQYF.

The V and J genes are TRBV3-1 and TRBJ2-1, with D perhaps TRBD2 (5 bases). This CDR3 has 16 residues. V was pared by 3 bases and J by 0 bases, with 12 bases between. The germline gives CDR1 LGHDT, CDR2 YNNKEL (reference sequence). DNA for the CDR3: TGTGCCAGCAGCCATGTAGCGCAGGACTCCTACAATGAGCAGTTCTTC. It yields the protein CASSHVAQDSYNEQFF.

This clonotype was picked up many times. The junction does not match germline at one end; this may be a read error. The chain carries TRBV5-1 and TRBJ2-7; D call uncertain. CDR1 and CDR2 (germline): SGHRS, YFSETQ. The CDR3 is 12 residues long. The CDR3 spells CASSLEGYEQYF. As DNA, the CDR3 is TGTGCCAGCAGCTTGGAAGGCTACGAGCAGTACTTC.

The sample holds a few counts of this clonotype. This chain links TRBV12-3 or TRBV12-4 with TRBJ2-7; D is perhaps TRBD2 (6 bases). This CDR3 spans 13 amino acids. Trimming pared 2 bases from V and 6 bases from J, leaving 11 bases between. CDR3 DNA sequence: TGTGCCAGCAGTTTAATGGGGGGAGGCGAGCAGTACGTC. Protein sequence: CASSLMGGGEQYV.

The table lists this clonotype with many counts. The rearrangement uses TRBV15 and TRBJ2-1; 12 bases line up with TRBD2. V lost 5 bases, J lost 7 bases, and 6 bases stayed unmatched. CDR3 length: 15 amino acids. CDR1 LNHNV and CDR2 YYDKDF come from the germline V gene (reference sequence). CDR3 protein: CATSPTSGSRNEQFF. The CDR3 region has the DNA TGTGCCACCAGCCCGACTAGCGGGAGTCGGAATGAGCAGTTCTTC.

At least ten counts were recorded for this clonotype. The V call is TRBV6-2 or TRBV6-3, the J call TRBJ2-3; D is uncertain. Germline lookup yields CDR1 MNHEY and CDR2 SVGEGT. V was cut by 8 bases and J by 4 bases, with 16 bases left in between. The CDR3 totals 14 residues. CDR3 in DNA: TGTGCCAGCGGGTGGGCCCTATCGGCAGATACGCAGTATTTT. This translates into CASGWALSADTQYF.

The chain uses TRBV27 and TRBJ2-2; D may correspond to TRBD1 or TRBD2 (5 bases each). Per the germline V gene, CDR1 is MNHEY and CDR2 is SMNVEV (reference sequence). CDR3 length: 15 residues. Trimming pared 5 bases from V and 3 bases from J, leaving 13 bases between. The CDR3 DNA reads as TGTGCCAGCAGTACCCGGGACGGGGACACCGGGGAGCTGTTTTTT. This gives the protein CASSTRDGDTGELFF.

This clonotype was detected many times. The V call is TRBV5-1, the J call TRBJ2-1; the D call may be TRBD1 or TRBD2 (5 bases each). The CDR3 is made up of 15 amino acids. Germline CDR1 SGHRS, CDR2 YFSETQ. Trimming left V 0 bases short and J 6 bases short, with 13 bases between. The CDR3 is CASSLEPFGGNEQFF. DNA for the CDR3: TGCGCCAGCAGCTTGGAGCCTTTTGGGGGCAATGAGCAGTTCTTC.

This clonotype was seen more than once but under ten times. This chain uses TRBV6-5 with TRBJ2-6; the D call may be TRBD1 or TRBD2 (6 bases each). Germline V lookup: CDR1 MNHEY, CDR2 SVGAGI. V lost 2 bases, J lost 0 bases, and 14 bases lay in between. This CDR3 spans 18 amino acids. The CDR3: CASSYGGGFGSGANVLTF. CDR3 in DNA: TGTGCCAGCAGTTACGGAGGGGGGTTTGGCTCTGGGGCCAACGTCCTGACTTTC.

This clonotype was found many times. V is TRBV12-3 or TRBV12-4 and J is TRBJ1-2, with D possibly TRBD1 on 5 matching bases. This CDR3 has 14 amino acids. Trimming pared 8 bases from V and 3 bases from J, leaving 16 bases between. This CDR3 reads CASYDGGNHYGYTF. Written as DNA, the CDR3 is TGTGCCAGCTACGACGGGGGGAACCACTATGGCTACACCTTC.

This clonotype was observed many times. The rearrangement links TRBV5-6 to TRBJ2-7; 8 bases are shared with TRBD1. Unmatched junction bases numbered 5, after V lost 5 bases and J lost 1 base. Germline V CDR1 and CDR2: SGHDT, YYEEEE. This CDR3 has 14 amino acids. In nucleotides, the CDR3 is TGTGCCAGCAGAGGACAGGGTGGGTCCTACGAGCAGTACGTC. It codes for CASRGQGGSYEQYV.

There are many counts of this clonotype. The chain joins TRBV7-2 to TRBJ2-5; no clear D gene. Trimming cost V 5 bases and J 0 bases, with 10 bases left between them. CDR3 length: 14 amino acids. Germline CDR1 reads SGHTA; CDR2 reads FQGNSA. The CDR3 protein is CASSRGVYQETQYF. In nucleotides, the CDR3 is TGTGCCAGCAGCCGTGGGGTCTACCAAGAGACCCAGTACTTC.